The 32 T cell receptor beta chains below come from one sample, sequenced in a study of T-cell memory formation after mild COVID-19. TCRdb processed the 5' RACE reads anew with MiXCR; each CDR3 protein has one entry. The table has roughly 86,000 distinct CDR3 sequences, about 15% seen once. Sequencing input: PBMCs or a T cell subset sorted from them (not recorded which). Receptors were obtained from a young man who had mild COVID-19 (a few samples of this study predate the infection). Cell type and time point are not known.

This clonotype was detected a few times. V gene TRBV20-1 combines with J gene TRBJ1-5; 9 bases are shared with TRBD1. The V and J ends lost 4 bases and 5 bases, in that order; junction bases with no gene match: 9. CDR3 length equals 15 residues. Looked up from germline, CDR1 is DFQATT and CDR2 is SNEGSKA (reference sequence). The CDR3 sequence is CSATLMDRGYQPQHF. As DNA, the CDR3 is TGCAGTGCTACCCTGATGGACAGGGGTTATCAGCCCCAGCATTTT.

This chain links TRBV5-5 with TRBJ2-1, with D possibly called TRBD1 or TRBD2 (5 bases each). Trimming removed 1 base from V and 7 bases from J, with 9 bases in between. This CDR3 is 13 amino acids long. Germline CDR1 and CDR2: SGHKS and YYEKEE (reference sequence). CDR3 sequence reads: CASSLTWGNEQFF. The CDR3 DNA is TGTGCCAGCAGCTTGACTTGGGGGAATGAGCAGTTCTTC.

The table lists this clonotype with a few counts. The J gene is TRBJ2-3, the V gene TRBV6-5; TRBD1 aligns across 7 bases. The CDR3 sequence is 16 residues long. Trimming removed 6 bases from V and 3 bases from J; junction bases left unmatched: 12. The germline V gene encodes CDR1 MNHEY and CDR2 SVGAGI. The CDR3 here is CASSLSTTGLTDTQYF. In DNA form, the CDR3 reads TGTGCCAGCAGCCTCTCGACGACAGGGTTAACAGATACGCAGTATTTT.

The chain recombines TRBV7-9 with TRBJ2-5; D is ambiguous. V was pared by 1 base and J by 9 bases, with 12 bases between. The CDR3 sequence is 13 residues long. The V gene's germline CDR1 is SEHNR and CDR2 FQNEAQ (reference sequence). The CDR3 nucleotides read TGTGCCAGCAGCTTAGTCGATATGCCGGCCCAGTACTTC. It yields the protein CASSLVDMPAQYF.

The gene calls are TRBV6-5 and TRBJ1-2; 8 bases align to TRBD1. V shed 1 base, J shed 3 bases, and the junction held 7 bases outside the gene matches. Germline CDR1 and CDR2: MNHEY and SVGAGI. The CDR3 has 16 residues. The CDR3 spells CASSYLRRDRHYGYTF. The CDR3, as DNA: TGTGCCAGCAGTTACTTACGCCGGGACAGGCACTATGGCTACACCTTC.

This clonotype was recorded a few times. V usage is TRBV7-9 and J usage is TRBJ2-6, with 7 bases fitting TRBD1. V lost 1 base to trimming and J lost 5 bases; unmatched junction nucleotides: 5. The CDR3 is 16 amino acids. Germline V CDR1 and CDR2: SEHNR, FQNEAQ (reference sequence). CDR3 amino acids: CASSLVGDSRANVLTF. The DNA of the CDR3 is TGTGCCAGCAGCTTAGTTGGGGACAGCCGGGCCAACGTCCTGACTTTC.

The sample holds a few counts of this clonotype. The chain recombines TRBV27 with TRBJ2-5, with D tentatively TRBD1 or TRBD2 (6 bases each). Germline CDR1 MNHEY, CDR2 SMNVEV (reference sequence). Deletions cut 4 bases from V and 5 bases from J, with 11 bases between. The CDR3 runs to 13 residues. The CDR3 is CASSYGGPETQYF. CDR3 DNA: TGTGCCAGCAGTTACGGGGGCCCCGAGACCCAGTACTTC.

This clonotype was detected only a few times. The chain couples TRBV7-8 to TRBJ2-1; 7 positions match TRBD2. V gave up 5 bases and J gave up 1 base; unmatched junction bases: 11. The CDR3 is 17 amino acids. The germline CDR1 and CDR2 sequences are SGHVS and FQNEAQ. The CDR3 DNA sequence: TGTGCCAGCAGCACCCTCCACAGCGGGGATTCCTACAATGAGCAGTTCTTC. Its translation is CASSTLHSGDSYNEQFF.

The V call is TRBV7-9, the J call TRBJ1-4; perhaps TRBD1 as D (6 bases). Germline CDR1 reads SEHNR; CDR2 reads FQNEAQ (reference sequence). The CDR3 extends over 15 amino acids. Trimming took off 5 bases at V and 3 bases at J, with 13 bases between the two ends. CDR3 DNA sequence: TGTGCCAGCAGCCGAACAGGGTTACCTAATGAAAAACTGTTTTTT. Its protein is CASSRTGLPNEKLFF.

CDR3 sequence reads: CASSYSAYRQIAKNIQYF. The DNA for the CDR3 is TGTGCCAGCAGTTACTCGGCCTATCGACAGATAGCCAAAAACATTCAGTACTTC. The chain carries TRBV6-2 or TRBV6-3 and TRBJ2-4; D may be TRBD1 (5 bases). CDR1 and CDR2 (germline): MNHEY, SVGEGT. The CDR3 consists of 18 residues. V lost 0 bases, J lost 0 bases, and 15 bases lay in between.

This clonotype came up many times. The CDR3 reads CASSSPGQGTEAFF. CDR3 in DNA: TGTGCCAGCAGCTCCCCAGGGCAGGGCACTGAAGCTTTCTTT. The chain carries TRBV6-5 and TRBJ1-1, with D tentatively TRBD1 (5 bases). This CDR3 spans 14 amino acids. Germline values: CDR1 MNHEY, CDR2 SVGAGI. With 6 bases removed from V and 4 bases from J, the gap between germline ends came to 15 bases.

This clonotype was observed a handful of times. This chain connects TRBV6-2 or TRBV6-3 to TRBJ2-2, with TRBD1 as a possible D gene (5 bases). The CDR3 has 17 amino acids. V was pared by 0 bases and J by 1 base, with 12 bases between. Germline CDR1 MNHEY, CDR2 SVGEGT. CDR3 DNA sequence: TGTGCCAGCAGTTACTCGATTAGGGGCAGGAACACCGGGGAGCTGTTTTTT. Protein product: CASSYSIRGRNTGELFF.

This clonotype has a single count. The CDR3 nucleotides are TGTGCCAGTAGTGTTGGAGGGTACAATGAGCAGTTCTTC. Protein: CASSVGGYNEQFF. The chain recombines TRBV19 with TRBJ2-1, with a possible D match to TRBD2 (6 bases). V was cut by 5 bases and J by 4 bases, with 9 bases left in between. In germline, CDR1 is LNHDA, CDR2 SQIVND (reference sequence). The CDR3 spans 13 residues.

This clonotype appeared a few times. CDR3 nucleotides: TGTGCCGCGCGTCCCGAGCACGCTGTCTCCACCGGGGAGCTGTTTTTT. This codes for CAARPEHAVSTGELFF. The chain links TRBV12-3 or TRBV12-4 to TRBJ2-2; D call uncertain. Trimming left V 11 bases short and J 4 bases short, with 23 bases between. The CDR3 consists of 16 residues.

This clonotype was observed at least ten times. This rearrangement joins TRBV5-1 to TRBJ2-3; 14 nucleotides match TRBD2. The CDR3 spans 17 residues. Germline CDR1 and CDR2: SGHRS and YFSETQ. V lost 0 bases, J lost 4 bases, and 4 bases stayed unmatched. The CDR3 sequence: CASSLEGTSGGADTQYF. The CDR3 nucleotides read TGCGCCAGCAGCTTGGAGGGGACTAGCGGGGGCGCAGATACGCAGTATTTT.

This clonotype was seen a few times. The V and J genes are TRBV5-1 and TRBJ2-7; maybe TRBD1 (5 bases). Germline V CDR1 and CDR2: SGHRS, YFSETQ. There are 13 residues in the CDR3. The V end lost 5 bases, the J end lost 7 bases, and 16 bases lay between the germline ends. CDR3 DNA sequence: TGCGCCAGCAGTCTGTCAGGGCTGAGGGAGCAGTACTTC. This sequence encodes CASSLSGLREQYF. Complete variable domain (other parts from reference TRBV5-1 and TRBJ2-7): KAGVTQTPRYLIKTRGQQVTLSCSPISGHRSVSWYQQTPGQGLQFLFEYFSETQRNKGNFPGRFSGRQFSNSRSEMNVSTLELGDSALYLCASSLSGLREQYFGPGTRLTVT.

The chain is built from TRBV5-4 and TRBJ2-7; 10 positions agree with TRBD1. The V gene's germline CDR1 is SGHNT and CDR2 YYREEE (reference sequence). Trimming took 3 bases from V and 5 from J; bases not matched to a gene: 2. The CDR3 has 13 residues. CDR3 coding DNA: TGTGCCAGCAGCTACGGACAGGGGGACGAGCAGTACGTC. Translated: CASSYGQGDEQYV.

The chain employs TRBV5-5 and TRBJ2-7; D remains ambiguous. The CDR3 totals 14 residues. Deletions cut 6 bases from V and 2 bases from J, with 15 bases between. Germline V lookup: CDR1 SGHKS, CDR2 YYEKEE (reference sequence). The CDR3 sequence: CASTWRGEPYEQYF. In nucleotides, the CDR3 is TGTGCCAGCACGTGGAGAGGAGAGCCCTACGAGCAGTACTTC.

CDR3 bases: TGCGCCAGCAGCCAAGAGGACGGGGCCAGGGCCACAGATACGCAGTATTTT. Protein product: CASSQEDGARATDTQYF. The V and J genes are TRBV4-3 and TRBJ2-3; possibly TRBD1 or TRBD2 for D (5 bases each). Trimming left V 0 bases short and J 2 bases short, with 15 bases between. Germline-derived CDR1 and CDR2 are LGHNA and YSLEER. The CDR3 spans 17 residues.

The genes are TRBV7-2 and TRBJ1-2; D remains ambiguous. The V gene's germline CDR1 is SGHTA and CDR2 FQGNSA. Trimming pared 2 bases from V and 4 bases from J, leaving 14 bases between. The CDR3 loop spans 15 amino acids. Here the CDR3 DNA reads TGTGCCAGCAGCTTAATCCCACCTTTGGGCTATGGCTACACCTTC. Its translation is CASSLIPPLGYGYTF.

This clonotype was seen a few times. The chain joins TRBV6-1 to TRBJ2-5; 11 positions agree with TRBD2. From germline, CDR1 is MNHNS and CDR2 SASEGT. J gave up 4 bases and V 6 bases, and 7 bases lay outside the gene matches. The CDR3 totals 15 residues. CDR3 loop: CASRTSGDQGETQYF. The CDR3 region has the DNA TGTGCCAGCAGGACTAGCGGGGACCAAGGAGAGACCCAGTACTTC.

The chain has TRBV7-9 and TRBJ2-1, with D perhaps given as TRBD1 or TRBD2 (5 bases each). The V end was cut by 2 bases, the J end by 7 bases, with 15 bases between. CDR1 and CDR2 (germline): SEHNR, FQNEAQ (reference sequence). The CDR3 has 15 residues. Here the CDR3 DNA reads TGTGCCAGCAGCTTAAACCCCGGGACCGGGAATGAGCAGTTCTTC. Translated, it gives CASSLNPGTGNEQFF.

This clonotype turned up a few times. The CDR3 region is CASSQGAQPRNEQFF. For the CDR3, the DNA is TGCGCCAGCAGCCAAGGGGCCCAACCTCGGAATGAGCAGTTCTTC. The chain employs TRBV4-3 and TRBJ2-1; D is uncertain. This CDR3 comprises 15 residues. The V gene lost 1 base and the J gene lost 7 bases, with 14 bases spanning the gap. Germline V gene data show CDR1 as LGHNA and CDR2 as YSLEER.

The rearrangement joins TRBV28 to TRBJ2-7, with 8 bases lining up with TRBD1. J lost 2 bases, V lost 5 bases, and 5 bases had no gene match. Germline V gene sequence: CDR1 MDHEN, CDR2 SYDVKM. The CDR3 is 14 residues long. This chain's CDR3 is CASSRDRLAYEQYF. In DNA form, the CDR3 reads TGTGCCAGCAGTCGGGACAGGCTTGCCTACGAGCAGTACTTC.

This clonotype was picked up a small number of times. The CDR3 nucleotides read TGTGCCACCACCAGTCCCCATGAAGCTTTCTTT. Translating it yields CATTSPHEAFF. This rearrangement joins TRBV19 to TRBJ1-1; no firm D call. Trimming pared 10 bases from V and 7 bases from J, leaving 13 bases between. The CDR3 has 11 amino acids. The germline CDR1 and CDR2 sequences are LNHDA and SQIVND (reference sequence).

The chain combines TRBV7-6 with TRBJ2-3; the match to TRBD2 covers 13 bases. CDR1 and CDR2 (germline): SGHVS, FNYEAQ. J was trimmed by 4 bases and V by 5 bases; bases with no gene match: 12. The CDR3 is 18 residues long. In nucleotides, the CDR3 is TGTGCCAGCAGCCCAAGCACTAGCGGGGGGGCTGATGCAGATACGCAGTATTTT. Encoded protein: CASSPSTSGGADADTQYF.

The gene calls are TRBV4-3 and TRBJ2-1, with D unclear. V lost 3 bases, J lost 4 bases, and 7 bases lay in between. Germline V gives CDR1 LGHNA, CDR2 YSLEER. This CDR3 is built from 13 residues. CDR3 nucleotide sequence: TGCGCCAGCAGCCAGATCCGTTACAATGAGCAGTTCTTC. Its protein product is CASSQIRYNEQFF.

The gene calls are TRBV7-2 and TRBJ2-7; D not resolved. The CDR3 sequence is 15 residues long. Germline assignment: CDR1 SGHTA and CDR2 FQGNSA. V lost 6 bases and J 6 bases, leaving 21 bases between the germline ends. CDR3 DNA: TGTGCCAGCAGTTCCCTGGCGGATCCCTCCGGCGAGCAGTACTTC. It is translated as CASSSLADPSGEQYF.

This chain joins TRBV5-1 and TRBJ2-1; D tentatively reads TRBD1 or TRBD2 (5 bases each). Germline V gene sequence: CDR1 SGHRS, CDR2 YFSETQ. Between the trimmed V and J ends, which lost 6 bases and 0 bases, there was a span of 13 bases. The CDR3 length is 15 residues. The CDR3 coding sequence is TGCGCCAGCACCTCGGGACGCAGCTCCTACAATGAGCAGTTCTTC. This gives the protein CASTSGRSSYNEQFF. The full variable domain, its missing parts supplied by reference TRBV5-1 and TRBJ2-1, is KAGVTQTPRYLIKTRGQQVTLSCSPISGHRSVSWYQQTPGQGLQFLFEYFSETQRNKGNFPGRFSGRQFSNSRSEMNVSTLELGDSALYLCASTSGRSSYNEQFFGPGTRLTVL.

V is TRBV7-6 and J is TRBJ1-5; the match to TRBD1 covers 7 bases. Germline CDR1 SGHVS, CDR2 FNYEAQ. V gave up 5 bases and J gave up 0 bases; unmatched junction bases: 4. The CDR3 loop spans 15 amino acids. The CDR3 coding sequence is TGTGCCAGCAGCGTCAGACAGGGTAGCAATCAGCCCCAGCATTTT. This sequence encodes CASSVRQGSNQPQHF.

This clonotype has just a few counts. This rearrangement joins TRBV7-9 to TRBJ1-5, with D unresolved. The length of the CDR3 is 13 residues. The V end was cut by 1 base, the J end by 3 bases, with 4 bases between. The germline V gene encodes CDR1 SEHNR and CDR2 FQNEAQ (reference sequence). The CDR3 sequence: CASSLGFNQPQHF. The CDR3 nucleotides read TGTGCCAGCAGCTTAGGGTTCAATCAGCCCCAGCATTTT.

This clonotype has at least ten counts. The chain recombines TRBV4-3 with TRBJ2-3; D remains unclear. Deletions cut 1 base from V and 3 bases from J, with 5 bases between. CDR1 is LGHNA and CDR2 is YSLEER in the germline V gene. The CDR3 sequence is 13 residues long. The CDR3 DNA sequence: TGCGCCAGCAGCCAAGGGTCGACAGATACGCAGTATTTT. It yields the protein CASSQGSTDTQYF.